This T cell receptor (beta chain) was found in a study of T cell repertoires in aging, cancer and after chemotherapy. Study-level background: Paired samples before and after chemotherapy came from glioblastoma patients receiving temozolomide-based therapy. Regarding the study as a whole: In each cancer cohort, median generation probability increased across chemotherapy, suggesting thymic output rebounded. Untreated cancer patients had significantly lower blood TCR diversity than age-matched healthy donors. Healthy donors lost TCR diversity with age mainly through richness, cancer patients through richness and evenness.

Rearranged V-D-J TRB sequences were amplified with a mixed TRB-A/B primer pool. Using its own MiXCR run on the multiplex PCR reads, TCRdb lists one record per CDR3 protein. The sample contains about 8,500 distinct CDR3 sequences, roughly 39% of which appear only once. This CDR3 is 12 amino acids long. V was trimmed by 3 bases and J by 4 bases, leaving 7 bases between them. CDR1 is MNHEY and CDR2 is SMNVEV in the germline V gene (reference sequence). Peripheral blood genomic DNA, not sorted cells or RNA, was the template. This clonotype has only a few counts. Its antigen is as yet unknown. Sequenced input: blood. V and J are TRBV27 and TRBJ2-7; D is unresolved. The source of this sequence is a human donor with a solid tumor. The CDR3 coding sequence is TGTGCCAGCAGTTTCCTGGGTTACGAGCAGTACTTC. Encoded protein: CASSFLGYEQYF.